The following is a TCR beta chain sequence with its context. Its antigen is unidentified. This entry is derived from a study of cytomegalovirus exposure and HLA in healthy donors. General study points: Subsequent analysis found a tendency for first-cohort TCR clusters to co-occur within the 90 to 150 validation repertoires.

CDR1 and CDR2 (germline): DFQATT, SNEGSKA (reference sequence). V lost 2 bases and J 6 bases, leaving 7 bases between the germline ends. This CDR3 contains 11 residues. Donors were drawn from the approximately 120-subject validation cohort, separate from the roughly 670-subject first cohort. Profiled with immunoSEQ multiplex PCR; TCRdb holds only in-frame clones, not every one. This table has some 240,000 clones, around four fifths appearing once. The chain joins TRBV20-1 to TRBJ1-2; D remains unclear. This sequence was found in a woman younger than 30 in good health and CMV-seronegative. Material for sequencing was PBMCs. In nucleotides, the CDR3 is TGCAGTGCTAGAATGGGGAATGGCTACACCTTC. This codes for CSARMGNGYTF.